The sample holds a few counts of the clone carrying this T cell receptor (beta chain). Profiling relied on immunoSEQ multiplex PCR, and the TCRdb table lists in-frame clones only, not all of them. The repertoire includes about 130,000 clones, 85% of them detected once, and approximately 8% sits in the top ten. The data originate from a study of T cell responses to AZD1222 COVID-19 vaccine. Germline CDR1 MNHEY, CDR2 SVGAGI. The CDR3 has 12 amino acids. Trimming stripped 6 bases from V and 8 bases from J, with 13 bases between. This chain connects TRBV6-5 to TRBJ1-1; D may be TRBD1 (5 bases). The sequence was obtained from an adult who received the MenACWY meningococcal vaccine as a control. The sequences come from peripheral blood, collected 28 days after the second dose of the MenACWY control vaccine. The chain's CDR3 is CASRGWGGEAFF. The CDR3, as DNA: TGTGCCAGCAGAGGTTGGGGGGGGGAAGCTTTCTTT.